The entry below describes one T cell receptor (beta chain). What antigen it recognizes has not been identified. Qualities for individual bases were not recorded, and no much larger clone is one base off. According to the germline V gene, CDR1 reads SGDLS and CDR2 reads YYNGEE. V gives up 0 bases and J gives up 10 bases, and the segment between their germline ends measures 10 bases. From the cysteine through the phenylalanine, the CDR3 covers 13 amino acids. CDR3 DNA only is kept here, 39 bases in frame from base 1. What this sample's time point label stands for: blood from clinic visit 5 months post-surgery; TSC patient then seizure free. The surgery cases that showed the highest brain T cell transcript signatures were chosen for TCR beta chain sequencing of brain tissue, and of blood when it was available. Before surgery, patients had received at least one anti-epileptic drug. The TCR-sequenced patients were children whose drug-resistant epilepsy was caused by tuberous sclerosis complex, focal cortical dysplasia, Rasmussen encephalitis or hemimegalencephaly. Bulk genomic DNA was isolated from unsorted brain tissue and whole blood using the Monarch genomic DNA purification kit.

The source of the sample is a study of brain T cells in children with intractable seizures (dated by TCRdb to the early 2020s). Context from the whole study: As a first screen for immune gene transcripts, resected brain tissue from 50 or so pediatric epilepsy surgery cases was run on a NanoString immunology panel. Among the approximately 12 selected surgery cases, pre-surgery blood was additionally sequenced for eight, leaving four cases with brain tissue only.

What the work shows at the level of the full study, not this receptor alone: Viral specificity was inferred only from CDR3 sequence similarity, and patients' HCMV serostatus was unknown. Because sequencing depth was different between pre-surgery and post-surgery blood, clones absent from the pre-surgery sample may reflect undersampling.

TCR beta chain sequences were generated from genomic DNA using the immunoSEQ assay. Per the authors' processing: CDR3 sequences that did not begin with the conserved framework cysteine at position 104 were removed by hand. Clonality was calculated as one minus the normalized Shannon's Diversity Index, with values ranging from 0 (maximal diversity) to 1 (oligoclonal). Chi-squared comparison-of-proportions tests were used to check whether the frequency of the same CDR3 differed between samples, for example brain versus blood. Public clonotypes were found through immuneACCESS searches, while the VDJdb browser was used to judge similarity to known antiviral clonotypes. TCRdb obtained this table from immuneACCESS and retained in-frame rearrangements with V and J assigned. These tables miss some clones; where compared with another copy, unresolved V genes account for less than half of the shortfall, and the remainder is unexplained. Clone size and V and J calls were adopted from that table, with D and trimming inferred from the DNA. The sample table holds about 320,000 clones, of which 93% were seen once. The top ten clonotypes cover 5% to 7% of the sample.

The clonotype comes from a boy less than two years old with tuberous sclerosis and intractable seizures. The sequencing here drew on peripheral blood, taken 4 to 6 months after surgery. This chain joins TRBV9 to TRBJ1-4, with no reliable assignment of the D segment. The CDR3 corresponds to CASSVATGGKLFF. The DNA sequence is TGTGCCAGCAGCGTAGCTACTGGTGGAAAACTGTTTTTT.